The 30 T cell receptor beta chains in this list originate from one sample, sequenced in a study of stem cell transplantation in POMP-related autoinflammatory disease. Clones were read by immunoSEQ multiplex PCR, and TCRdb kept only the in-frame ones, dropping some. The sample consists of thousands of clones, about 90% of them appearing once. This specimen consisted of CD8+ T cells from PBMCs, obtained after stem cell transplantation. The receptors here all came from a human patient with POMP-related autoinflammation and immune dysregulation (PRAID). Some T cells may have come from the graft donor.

In DNA form, the CDR3 reads TGCGCCAGCAGTAAGTTTGTCGTCAGGACAGATGCCTATGGCTACACCTTC. Residues: CASSKFVVRTDAYGYTF. The chain carries TRBV4-1 and TRBJ1-2; a weak D match, TRBD1 (6 bases). Germline V gives CDR1 MGHRA, CDR2 YSYEKL. V shed 6 bases and J shed 4 bases, with 24 bases lying between them. This CDR3 region has 17 residues.

CDR3 nucleotides: TGTGCCAGCAGCCCCCTCCTAGCGGTAAACTACAATGAGCAGTTCTTC. Protein product: CASSPLLAVNYNEQFF. The chain is built from TRBV3-1 (or the pseudogene TRBV3-2) and TRBJ2-1; 7 positions agree with TRBD2. Germline V gives CDR1 LGHDT, CDR2 YNNKEL (reference sequence). Losses at the gene ends were 4 bases for V and 3 bases for J; bases not matched to a gene: 9. CDR3 length: 16 residues.

CDR3 in amino acids: CAGSRGYRETQYF. The CDR3 nucleotides are TGTGCAGGTAGCAGGGGGTATCGAGAGACCCAGTACTTC. The rearrangement joins TRBV30 to TRBJ2-5; the match to TRBD1 covers 7 bases. The CDR3 length is 13 residues. Germline V gives CDR1 GTSNPN, CDR2 SVGIG (reference sequence).

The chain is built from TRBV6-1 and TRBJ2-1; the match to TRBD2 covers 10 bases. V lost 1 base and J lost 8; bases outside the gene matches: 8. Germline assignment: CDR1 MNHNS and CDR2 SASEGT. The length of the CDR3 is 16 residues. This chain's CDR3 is CASSEDVSGRRDEQFF. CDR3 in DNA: TGTGCCAGCAGTGAAGATGTTAGCGGGAGGAGGGATGAGCAGTTCTTC.

The CDR3 spells CASSVEEGRNSPLHF. CDR3 nucleotides: TGTGCCAGCAGCGTAGAGGAGGGACGGAATTCACCCCTCCACTTT. The rearrangement joins TRBV9 to TRBJ1-6, with D possibly matching TRBD1 (5 bases). V shed 0 bases and J shed 7 bases, with 11 bases lying between them. This CDR3 has 15 amino acids. Germline CDR1 reads SGDLS; CDR2 reads YYNGEE.

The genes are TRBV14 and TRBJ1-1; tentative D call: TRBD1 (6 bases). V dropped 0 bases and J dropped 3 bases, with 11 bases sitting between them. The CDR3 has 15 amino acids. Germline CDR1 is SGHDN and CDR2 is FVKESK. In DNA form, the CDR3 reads TGTGCCAGCAGCCAAGATGAGGGGGTGTACACTGAAGCTTTCTTT. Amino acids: CASSQDEGVYTEAFF.

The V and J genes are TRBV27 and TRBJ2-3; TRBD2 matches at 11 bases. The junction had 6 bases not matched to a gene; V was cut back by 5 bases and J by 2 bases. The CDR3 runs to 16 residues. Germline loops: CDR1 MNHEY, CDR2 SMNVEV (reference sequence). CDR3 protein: CASSMGLAVNTDTQYF. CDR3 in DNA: TGTGCCAGCAGTATGGGACTAGCGGTAAACACAGATACGCAGTATTTT.

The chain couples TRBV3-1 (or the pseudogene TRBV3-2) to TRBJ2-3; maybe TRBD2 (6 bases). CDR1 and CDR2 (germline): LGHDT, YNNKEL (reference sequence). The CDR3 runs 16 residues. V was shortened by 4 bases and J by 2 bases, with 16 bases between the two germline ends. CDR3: CASSPGARGPTDTQYF. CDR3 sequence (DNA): TGTGCCAGCAGCCCCGGGGCGCGGGGACCCACAGATACGCAGTATTTT.

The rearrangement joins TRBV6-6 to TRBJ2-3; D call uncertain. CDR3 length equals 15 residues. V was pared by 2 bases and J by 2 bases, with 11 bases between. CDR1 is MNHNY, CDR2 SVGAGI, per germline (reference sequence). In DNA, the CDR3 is TGTGCCAGCAGTTACGGCACAACCATCACAGATACGCAGTATTTT. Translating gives CASSYGTTITDTQYF.

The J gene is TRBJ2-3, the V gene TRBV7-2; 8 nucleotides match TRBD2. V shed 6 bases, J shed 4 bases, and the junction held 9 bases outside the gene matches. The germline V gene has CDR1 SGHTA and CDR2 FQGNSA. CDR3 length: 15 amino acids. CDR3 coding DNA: TGTGCCAGCAGGGCAAGCGGGGGCGTCCCAGATACGCAGTATTTT. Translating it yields CASRASGGVPDTQYF.

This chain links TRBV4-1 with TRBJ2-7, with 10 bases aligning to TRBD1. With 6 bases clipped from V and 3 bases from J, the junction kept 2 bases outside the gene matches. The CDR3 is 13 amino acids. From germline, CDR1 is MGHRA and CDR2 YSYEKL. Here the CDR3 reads CASRGTGVYEQYF. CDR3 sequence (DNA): TGCGCCAGCAGGGGGACAGGGGTCTACGAGCAGTACTTC.

In DNA form, the CDR3 reads TGCGCCAGCAGCTTGGTAGGGTTTCGTCATACCCCCTGGCACGAGCAGTACTTC. Its translation is CASSLVGFRHTPWHEQYF. The chain is built from TRBV5-1 and TRBJ2-7; D remains unclear. V gave up 0 bases and J gave up 5 bases, with 24 bases separating them. The V gene's germline CDR1 is SGHRS and CDR2 YFSETQ. The CDR3 totals 18 residues.

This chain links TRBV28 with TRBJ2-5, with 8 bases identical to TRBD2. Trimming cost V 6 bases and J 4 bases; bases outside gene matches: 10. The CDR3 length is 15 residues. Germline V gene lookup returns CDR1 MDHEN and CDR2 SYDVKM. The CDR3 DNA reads TGTGCCAGCAGCCCATCCCGGGGGGGATTAGAGACCCAGTACTTC. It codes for CASSPSRGGLETQYF.

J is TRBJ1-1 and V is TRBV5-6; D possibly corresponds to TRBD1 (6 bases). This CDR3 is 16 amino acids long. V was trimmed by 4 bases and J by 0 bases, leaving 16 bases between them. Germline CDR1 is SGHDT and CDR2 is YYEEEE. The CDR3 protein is CASSPGGPEMNTEAFF. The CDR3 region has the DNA TGTGCCAGCAGCCCCGGGGGGCCGGAAATGAACACTGAAGCTTTCTTT.

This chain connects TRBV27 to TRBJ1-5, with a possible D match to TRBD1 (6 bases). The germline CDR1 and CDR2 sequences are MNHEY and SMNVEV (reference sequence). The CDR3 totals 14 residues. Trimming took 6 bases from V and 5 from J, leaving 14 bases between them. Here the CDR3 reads CASRPRDIYQPQHF. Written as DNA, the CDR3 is TGTGCCAGCAGGCCGCGGGACATCTATCAGCCCCAGCATTTT.

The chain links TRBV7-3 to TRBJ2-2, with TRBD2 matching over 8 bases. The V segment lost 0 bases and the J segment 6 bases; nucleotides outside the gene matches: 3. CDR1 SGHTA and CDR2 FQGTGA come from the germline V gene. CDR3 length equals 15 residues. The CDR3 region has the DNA TGTGCCAGCAGCTTAACGTCAGCGGGAGCCGGGGAGCTGTTTTTT. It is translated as CASSLTSAGAGELFF.

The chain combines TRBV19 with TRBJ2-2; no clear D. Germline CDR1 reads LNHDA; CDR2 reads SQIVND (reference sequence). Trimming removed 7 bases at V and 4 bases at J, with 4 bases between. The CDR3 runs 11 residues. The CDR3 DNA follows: TGTGCCAGTATCGGCACCGGGGAGCTGTTTTTT. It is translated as CASIGTGELFF. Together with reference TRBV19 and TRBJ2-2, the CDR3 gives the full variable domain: DGGITQSPKYLFRKEGQNVTLSCEQNLNHDAMYWYRQDPGQGLRLIYYSQIVNDFQKGDIAEGYSVSREKKESFPLTVTSAQKNPTAFYLCASIGTGELFFGEGSRLTVL.

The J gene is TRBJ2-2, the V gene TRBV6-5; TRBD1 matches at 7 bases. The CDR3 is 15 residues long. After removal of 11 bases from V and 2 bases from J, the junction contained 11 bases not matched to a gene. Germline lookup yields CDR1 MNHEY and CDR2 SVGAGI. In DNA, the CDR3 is TGTGCCGCCACCCAAACAGGGGTAAACACCGGGGAGCTGTTTTTT. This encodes CAATQTGVNTGELFF.

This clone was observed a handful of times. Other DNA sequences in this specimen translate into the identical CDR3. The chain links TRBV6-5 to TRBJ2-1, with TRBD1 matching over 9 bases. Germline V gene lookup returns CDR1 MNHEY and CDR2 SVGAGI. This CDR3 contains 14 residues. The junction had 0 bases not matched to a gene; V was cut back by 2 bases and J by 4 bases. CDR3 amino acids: CASSYGQGYNEQFF. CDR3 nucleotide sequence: TGTGCCAGCAGTTACGGACAGGGGTACAATGAGCAGTTCTTC.

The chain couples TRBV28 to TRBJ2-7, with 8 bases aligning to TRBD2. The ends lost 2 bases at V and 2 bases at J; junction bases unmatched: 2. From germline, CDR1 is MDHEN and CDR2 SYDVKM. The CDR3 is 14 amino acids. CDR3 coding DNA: TGTGCCAGCAGTTTAGGCGGGAGGACCTACGAGCAGTACTTC. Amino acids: CASSLGGRTYEQYF.

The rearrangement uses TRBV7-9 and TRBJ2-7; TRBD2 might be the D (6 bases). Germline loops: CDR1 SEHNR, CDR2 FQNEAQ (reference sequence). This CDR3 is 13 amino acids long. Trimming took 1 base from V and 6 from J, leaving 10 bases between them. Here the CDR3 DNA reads TGTGCCAGCAGCTTAGGGGGGGTGCGCGAGCAGTACGTC. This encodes CASSLGGVREQYV.

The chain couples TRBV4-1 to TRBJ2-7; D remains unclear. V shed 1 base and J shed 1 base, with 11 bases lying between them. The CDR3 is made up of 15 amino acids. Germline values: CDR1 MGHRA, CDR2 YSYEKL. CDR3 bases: TGCGCCAGCAGCCAAGTCGCTGACGAATCCTACGAGCAGTACTTC. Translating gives CASSQVADESYEQYF.

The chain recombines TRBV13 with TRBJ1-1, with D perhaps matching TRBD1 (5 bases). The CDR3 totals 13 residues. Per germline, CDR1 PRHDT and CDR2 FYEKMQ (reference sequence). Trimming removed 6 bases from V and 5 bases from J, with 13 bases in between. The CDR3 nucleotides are TGTGCCAGCAGACGAGGGGTGGTTACTGAAGCTTTCTTT. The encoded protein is CASRRGVVTEAFF.

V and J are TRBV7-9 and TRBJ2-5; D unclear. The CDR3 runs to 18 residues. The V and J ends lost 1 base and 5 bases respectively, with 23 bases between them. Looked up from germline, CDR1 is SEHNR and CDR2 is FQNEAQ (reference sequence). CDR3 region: CASSLDGWLGWGKETQYF. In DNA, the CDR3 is TGTGCCAGCAGCTTAGATGGGTGGCTGGGTTGGGGAAAGGAGACCCAGTACTTC.

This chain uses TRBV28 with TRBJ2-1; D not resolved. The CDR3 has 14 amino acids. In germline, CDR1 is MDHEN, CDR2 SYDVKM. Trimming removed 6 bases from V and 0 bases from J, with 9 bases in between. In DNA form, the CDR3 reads TGTGCCAGCAGCCCAGCCAGCTCCTACAATGAGCAGTTCTTC. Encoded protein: CASSPASSYNEQFF.

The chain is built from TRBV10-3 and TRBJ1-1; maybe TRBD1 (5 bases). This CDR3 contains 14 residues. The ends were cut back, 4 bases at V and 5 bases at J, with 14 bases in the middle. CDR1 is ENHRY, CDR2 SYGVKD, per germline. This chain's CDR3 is CAISGGGKRTEAFF. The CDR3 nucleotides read TGTGCCATCAGTGGGGGGGGGAAGAGGACTGAAGCTTTCTTT.

The CDR3 DNA sequence: TGCGCCAGCAGTGACCCGCCCAGGGCGAACACCGGGGAGCTGTTTTTT. As protein: CASSDPPRANTGELFF. The chain uses TRBV10-1 and TRBJ2-2; tentative D call: TRBD1 (5 bases). The CDR3 has 16 residues. The V end was cut by 3 bases, the J end by 0 bases, with 11 bases between. Germline V gene sequence: CDR1 WNHNN, CDR2 SYGVQD (reference sequence).

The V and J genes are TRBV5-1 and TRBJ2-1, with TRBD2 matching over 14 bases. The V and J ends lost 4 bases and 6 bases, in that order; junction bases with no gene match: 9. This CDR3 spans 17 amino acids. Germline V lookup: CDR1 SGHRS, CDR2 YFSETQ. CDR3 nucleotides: TGCGCCAGCAGCCACGGACTAGCGGGGGGTAATGGCAATGAGCAGTTCTTC. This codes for CASSHGLAGGNGNEQFF.

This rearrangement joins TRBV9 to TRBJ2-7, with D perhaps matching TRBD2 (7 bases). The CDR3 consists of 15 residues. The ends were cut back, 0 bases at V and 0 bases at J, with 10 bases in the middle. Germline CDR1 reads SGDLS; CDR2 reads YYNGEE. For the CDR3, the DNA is TGTGCCAGCAGCGTAGCCGGGGGGCCCTCCTACGAGCAGTACTTC. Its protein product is CASSVAGGPSYEQYF.

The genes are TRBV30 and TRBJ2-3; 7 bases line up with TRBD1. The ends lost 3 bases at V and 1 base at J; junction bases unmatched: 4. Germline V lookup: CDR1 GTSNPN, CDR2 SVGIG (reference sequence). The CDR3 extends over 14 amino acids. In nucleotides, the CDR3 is TGTGCCTGGAGCTCCGGGACAGGCACAGATACGCAGTATTTT. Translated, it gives CAWSSGTGTDTQYF.